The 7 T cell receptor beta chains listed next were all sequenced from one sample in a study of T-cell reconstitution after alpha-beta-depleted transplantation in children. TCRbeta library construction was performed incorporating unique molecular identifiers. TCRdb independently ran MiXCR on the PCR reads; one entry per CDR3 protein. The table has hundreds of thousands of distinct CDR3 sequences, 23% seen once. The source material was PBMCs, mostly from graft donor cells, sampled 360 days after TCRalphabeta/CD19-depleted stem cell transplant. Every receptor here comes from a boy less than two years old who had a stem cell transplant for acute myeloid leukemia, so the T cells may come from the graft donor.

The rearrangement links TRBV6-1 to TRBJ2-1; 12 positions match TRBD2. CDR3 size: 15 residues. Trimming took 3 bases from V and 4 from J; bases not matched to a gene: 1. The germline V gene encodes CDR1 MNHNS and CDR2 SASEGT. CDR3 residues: CASSDGLAGYNEQFF. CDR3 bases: TGTGCCAGCAGTGACGGACTAGCGGGGTACAATGAGCAGTTCTTC.

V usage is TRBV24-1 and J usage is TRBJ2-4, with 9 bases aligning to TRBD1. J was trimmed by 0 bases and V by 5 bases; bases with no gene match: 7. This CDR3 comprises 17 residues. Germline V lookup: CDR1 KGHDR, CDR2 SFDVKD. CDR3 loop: CATSASGQGLAKNIQYF. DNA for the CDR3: TGTGCCACCAGTGCCTCGGGACAGGGCCTAGCCAAAAACATTCAGTACTTC.

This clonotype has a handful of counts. The CDR3: CASSEYPTADGLFF. The DNA for the CDR3 is TGTGCCAGCAGTGAATATCCGACAGCGGATGGGCTGTTTTTT. The genes are TRBV6-1 and TRBJ1-4; tentatively, D is TRBD1 (5 bases). Germline CDR1 is MNHNS and CDR2 is SASEGT. Trimming took 2 bases from V and 14 from J, leaving 18 bases between them. The CDR3 contains 14 residues.

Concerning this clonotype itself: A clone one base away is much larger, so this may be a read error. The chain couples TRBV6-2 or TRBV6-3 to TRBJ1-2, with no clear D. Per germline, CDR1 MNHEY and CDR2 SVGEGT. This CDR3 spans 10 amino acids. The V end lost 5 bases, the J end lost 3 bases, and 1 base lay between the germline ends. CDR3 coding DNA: TGTGCCAGCAGTCACTATGGCTACACCTTC. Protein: CASSHYGYTF.

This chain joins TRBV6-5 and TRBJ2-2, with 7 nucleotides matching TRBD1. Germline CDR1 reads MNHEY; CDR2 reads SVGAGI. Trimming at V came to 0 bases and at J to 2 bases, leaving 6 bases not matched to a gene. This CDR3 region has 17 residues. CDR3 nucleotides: TGTGCCAGCAGTTACTCGAAACGACAGGGAAACACCGGGGAGCTGTTTTTT. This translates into CASSYSKRQGNTGELFF.

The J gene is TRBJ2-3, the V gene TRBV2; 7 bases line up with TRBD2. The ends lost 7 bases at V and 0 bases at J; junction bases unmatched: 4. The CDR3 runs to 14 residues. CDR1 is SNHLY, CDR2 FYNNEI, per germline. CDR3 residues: CASTRGGSTDTQYF. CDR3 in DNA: TGTGCCAGCACTCGCGGGGGTAGCACAGATACGCAGTATTTT.

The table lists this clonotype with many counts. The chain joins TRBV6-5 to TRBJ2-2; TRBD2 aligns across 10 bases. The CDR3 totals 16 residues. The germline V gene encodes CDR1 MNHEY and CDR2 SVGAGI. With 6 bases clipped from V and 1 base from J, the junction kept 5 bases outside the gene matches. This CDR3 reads CASRPGTSVNTGELFF. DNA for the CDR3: TGTGCCAGCAGACCCGGGACTAGCGTGAACACCGGGGAGCTGTTTTTT.